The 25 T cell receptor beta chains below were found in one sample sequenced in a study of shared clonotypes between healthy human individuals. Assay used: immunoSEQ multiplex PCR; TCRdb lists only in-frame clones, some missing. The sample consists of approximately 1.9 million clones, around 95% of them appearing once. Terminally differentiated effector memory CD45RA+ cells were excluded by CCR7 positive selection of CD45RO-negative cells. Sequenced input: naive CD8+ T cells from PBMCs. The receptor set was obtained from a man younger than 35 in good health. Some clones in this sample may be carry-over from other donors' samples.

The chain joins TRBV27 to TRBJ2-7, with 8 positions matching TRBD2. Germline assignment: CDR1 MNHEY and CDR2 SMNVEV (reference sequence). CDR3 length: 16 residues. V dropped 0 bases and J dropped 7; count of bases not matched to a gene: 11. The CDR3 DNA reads TGTGCCAGCAGTTTATCAGCGGGAGCCTCATTGGAAGAGCAGTACTTC. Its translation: CASSLSAGASLEEQYF.

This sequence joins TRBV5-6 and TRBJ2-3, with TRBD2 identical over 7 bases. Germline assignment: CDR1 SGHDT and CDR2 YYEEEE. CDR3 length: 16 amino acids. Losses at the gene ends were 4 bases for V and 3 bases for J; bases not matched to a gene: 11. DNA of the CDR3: TGTGCCAGCAGCCCCGAGGGGAGGGTCGGGACAGATACGCAGTATTTT. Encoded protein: CASSPEGRVGTDTQYF.

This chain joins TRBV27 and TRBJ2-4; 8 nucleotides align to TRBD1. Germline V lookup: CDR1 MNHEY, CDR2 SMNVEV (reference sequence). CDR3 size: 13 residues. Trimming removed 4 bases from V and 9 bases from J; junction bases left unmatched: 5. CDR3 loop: CASSSDRVGIQYF. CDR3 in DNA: TGTGCCAGCAGTTCGGACAGGGTGGGCATTCAGTACTTC.

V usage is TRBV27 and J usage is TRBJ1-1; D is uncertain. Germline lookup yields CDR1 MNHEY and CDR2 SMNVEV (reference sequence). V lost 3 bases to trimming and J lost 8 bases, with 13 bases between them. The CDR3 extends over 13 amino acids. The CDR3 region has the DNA TGTGCCAGCAGTTTTCGGACGGCAGACGAAGCTTTCTTT. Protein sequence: CASSFRTADEAFF.

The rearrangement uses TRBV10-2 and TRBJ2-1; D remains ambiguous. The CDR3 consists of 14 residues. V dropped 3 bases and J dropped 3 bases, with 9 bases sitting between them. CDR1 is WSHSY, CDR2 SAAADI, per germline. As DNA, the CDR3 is TGCGCCAGCAGTGAATCTGCAGGCTACAATGAGCAGTTCTTC. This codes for CASSESAGYNEQFF.

CDR3 loop: CASSMVAGTYEQYF. In nucleotides, the CDR3 is TGTGCCAGTAGTATGGTTGCGGGGACCTACGAGCAGTACTTC. The chain has TRBV19 and TRBJ2-7, with D perhaps matching TRBD2 (6 bases). The CDR3 runs 14 residues. V dropped 3 bases and J dropped 2 bases, with 11 bases sitting between them. Germline CDR1 LNHDA, CDR2 SQIVND (reference sequence).

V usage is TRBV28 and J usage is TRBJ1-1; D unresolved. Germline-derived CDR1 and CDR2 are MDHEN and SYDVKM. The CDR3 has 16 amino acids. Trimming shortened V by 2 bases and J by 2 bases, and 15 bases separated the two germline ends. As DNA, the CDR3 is TGTGCCAGCAGTTTAAGATTCCAGGAGATTAACACTGAAGCTTTCTTT. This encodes CASSLRFQEINTEAFF.

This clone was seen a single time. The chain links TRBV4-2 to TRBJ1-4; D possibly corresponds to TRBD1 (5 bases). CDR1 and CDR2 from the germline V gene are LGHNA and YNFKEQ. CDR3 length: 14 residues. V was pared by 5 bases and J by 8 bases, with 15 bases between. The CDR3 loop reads CASSEAGGWEKLFF. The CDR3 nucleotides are TGTGCCAGCAGCGAGGCGGGGGGTTGGGAAAAACTGTTTTTT.

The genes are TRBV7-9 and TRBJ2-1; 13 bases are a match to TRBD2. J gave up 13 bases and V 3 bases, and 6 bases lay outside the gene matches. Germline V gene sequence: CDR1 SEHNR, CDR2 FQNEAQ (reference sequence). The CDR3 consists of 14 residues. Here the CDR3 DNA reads TGTGCCAGCAGCTTTCGACTAGCGGGAGGAACCCAGTTCTTC. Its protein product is CASSFRLAGGTQFF.

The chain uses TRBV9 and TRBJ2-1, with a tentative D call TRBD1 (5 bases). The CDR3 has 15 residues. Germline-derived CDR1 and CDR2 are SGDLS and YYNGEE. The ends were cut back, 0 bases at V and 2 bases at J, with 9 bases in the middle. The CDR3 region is CASSVVGEAYNEQFF. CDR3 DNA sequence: TGTGCCAGCAGCGTAGTAGGGGAAGCCTACAATGAGCAGTTCTTC.

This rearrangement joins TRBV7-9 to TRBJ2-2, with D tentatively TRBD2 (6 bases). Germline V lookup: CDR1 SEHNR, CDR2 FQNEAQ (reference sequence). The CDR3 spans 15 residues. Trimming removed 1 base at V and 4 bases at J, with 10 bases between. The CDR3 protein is CASSLEVGGTGELFF. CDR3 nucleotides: TGTGCCAGCAGCTTAGAAGTCGGGGGCACCGGGGAGCTGTTTTTT.

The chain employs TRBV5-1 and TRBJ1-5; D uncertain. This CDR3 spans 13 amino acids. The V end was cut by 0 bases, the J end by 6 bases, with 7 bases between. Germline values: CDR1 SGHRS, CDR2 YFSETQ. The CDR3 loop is CASSLEGSQPQHF. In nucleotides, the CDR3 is TGCGCCAGCAGCTTGGAGGGTTCTCAGCCCCAGCATTTT.

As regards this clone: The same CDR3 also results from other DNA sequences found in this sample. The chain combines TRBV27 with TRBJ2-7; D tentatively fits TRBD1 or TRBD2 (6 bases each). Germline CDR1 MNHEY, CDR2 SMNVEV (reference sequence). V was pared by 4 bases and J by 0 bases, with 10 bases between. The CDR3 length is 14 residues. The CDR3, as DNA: TGTGCCAGCAGTTGGGGGGCCGGCTCCTACGAGCAGTACTTC. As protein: CASSWGAGSYEQYF.

CDR3 sequence: CASSPRTGNRVYEQYF. The CDR3 coding sequence is TGTGCCAGCAGCCCCCGAACAGGGAACCGGGTGTACGAGCAGTACTTC. The rearrangement joins TRBV9 to TRBJ2-7; maybe TRBD1 (6 bases). Trimming left V 4 bases short and J 4 bases short, with 21 bases between. Germline CDR1 and CDR2: SGDLS and YYNGEE. The CDR3 has 16 amino acids.

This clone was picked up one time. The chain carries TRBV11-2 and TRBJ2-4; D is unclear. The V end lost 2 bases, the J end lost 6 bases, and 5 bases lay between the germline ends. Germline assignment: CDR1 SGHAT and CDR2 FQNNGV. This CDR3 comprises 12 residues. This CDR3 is CASSLSLNIQYF. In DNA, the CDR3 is TGTGCCAGCAGCTTATCCCTAAACATTCAGTACTTC. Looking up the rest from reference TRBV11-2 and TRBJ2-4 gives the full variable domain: EAGVAQSPRYKIIEKRQSVAFWCNPISGHATLYWYQQILGQGPKLLIQFQNNGVVDDSQLPKDRFSAERLKGVDSTLKIQPAKLEDSAVYLCASSLSLNIQYFGAGTRLSVL.

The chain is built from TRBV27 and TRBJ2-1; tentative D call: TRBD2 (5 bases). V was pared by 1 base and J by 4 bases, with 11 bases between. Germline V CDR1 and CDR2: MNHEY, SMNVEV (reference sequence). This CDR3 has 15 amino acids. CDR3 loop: CASSLYRSGYNEQFF. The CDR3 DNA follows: TGTGCCAGCAGTTTATACAGATCGGGATACAATGAGCAGTTCTTC.

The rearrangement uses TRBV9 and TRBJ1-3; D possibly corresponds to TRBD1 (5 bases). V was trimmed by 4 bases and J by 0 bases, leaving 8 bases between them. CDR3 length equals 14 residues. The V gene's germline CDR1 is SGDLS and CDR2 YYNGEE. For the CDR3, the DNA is TGTGCCAGCAGCTCAGACAGCTCTGGAAACACCATATATTTT. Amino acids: CASSSDSSGNTIYF.

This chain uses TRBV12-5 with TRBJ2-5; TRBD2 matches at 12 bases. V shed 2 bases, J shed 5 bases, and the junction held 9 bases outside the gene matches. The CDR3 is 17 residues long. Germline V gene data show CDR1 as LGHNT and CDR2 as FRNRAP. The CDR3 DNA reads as TGTGCTAGTGGTTTGTTCCTCGGACTAGCGGGAATGGAGACCCAGTACTTC. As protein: CASGLFLGLAGMETQYF.

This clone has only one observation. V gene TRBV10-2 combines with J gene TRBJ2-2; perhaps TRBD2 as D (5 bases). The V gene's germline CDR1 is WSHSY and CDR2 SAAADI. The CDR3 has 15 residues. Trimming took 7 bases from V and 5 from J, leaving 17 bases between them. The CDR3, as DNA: TGCGCCAGCATTGGAACAGCGGAACCAACCGGGGAGCTGTTTTTT. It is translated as CASIGTAEPTGELFF.

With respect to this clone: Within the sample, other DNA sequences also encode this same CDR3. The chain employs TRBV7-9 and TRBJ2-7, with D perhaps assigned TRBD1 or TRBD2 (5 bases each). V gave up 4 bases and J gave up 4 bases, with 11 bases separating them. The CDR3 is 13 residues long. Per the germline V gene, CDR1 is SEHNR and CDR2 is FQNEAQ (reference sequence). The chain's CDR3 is CASSSPGAYEQYF. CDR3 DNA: TGTGCCAGCAGCTCTCCCGGGGCGTACGAGCAGTACTTC.

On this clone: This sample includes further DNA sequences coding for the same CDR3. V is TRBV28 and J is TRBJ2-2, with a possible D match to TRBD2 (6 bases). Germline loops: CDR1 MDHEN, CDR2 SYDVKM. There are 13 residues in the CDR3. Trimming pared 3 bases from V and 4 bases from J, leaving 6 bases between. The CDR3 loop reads CASSFGGTGELFF. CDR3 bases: TGTGCCAGCAGTTTCGGGGGCACCGGGGAGCTGTTTTTT.

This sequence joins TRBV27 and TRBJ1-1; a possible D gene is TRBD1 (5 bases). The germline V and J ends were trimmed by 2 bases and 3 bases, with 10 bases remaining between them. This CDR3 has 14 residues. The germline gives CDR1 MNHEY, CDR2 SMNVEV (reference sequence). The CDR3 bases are TGTGCCAGCAGTTTAGGTTGGGACCACACTGAAGCTTTCTTT. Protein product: CASSLGWDHTEAFF.

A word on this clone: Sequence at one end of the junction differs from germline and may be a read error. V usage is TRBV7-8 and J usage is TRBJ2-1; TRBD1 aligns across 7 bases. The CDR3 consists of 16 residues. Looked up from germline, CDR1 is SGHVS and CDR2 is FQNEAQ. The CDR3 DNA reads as TGTGCCAGCAGCGGAAGATCGGGACAGTCCTTCAATGAGCAGTTCTTC. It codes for CASSGRSGQSFNEQFF.

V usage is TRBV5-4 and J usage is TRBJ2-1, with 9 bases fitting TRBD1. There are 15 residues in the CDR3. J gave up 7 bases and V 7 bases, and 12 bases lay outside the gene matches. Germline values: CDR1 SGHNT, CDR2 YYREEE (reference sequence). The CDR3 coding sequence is TGTGCCAGCGGTATCCTCAGGACAGGGGAGAATGAGCAGTTCTTC. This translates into CASGILRTGENEQFF.

The CDR3 nucleotides are TGTGCCAGCACCGTTGGGGAAAGATCCGAGCAGTACTTC. This sequence encodes CASTVGERSEQYF. J is TRBJ2-7 and V is TRBV6-5; D unclear. V was shortened by 7 bases and J by 6 bases, with 16 bases between the two germline ends. CDR3 length: 13 amino acids. CDR1 and CDR2 from the germline V gene are MNHEY and SVGAGI.